The 16 T cell receptor beta chains below come from one sample, sequenced in a study of PD-1 blockade in classical Hodgkin lymphoma. Autologous stem cell transplantation was followed by relapse in every patient, and brentuximab vedotin exposure varied. PBMCs, once thawed, yielded CD8+ T cells isolated by magnetic negative selection. TCRdb keeps only in-frame clones here, not all; method: immunoSEQ multiplex PCR. The sample lists about 27,000 clones, just over 85% occurring once. The material sequenced was CD8+ T cells from blood, taken at baseline. Receptor source: a human donor with classical Hodgkin lymphoma.

The chain links TRBV27 to TRBJ2-3, with D maybe TRBD2 (5 bases). The length of the CDR3 is 14 residues. V was shortened by 5 bases and J by 7 bases, with 16 bases between the two germline ends. Germline CDR1 MNHEY, CDR2 SMNVEV (reference sequence). CDR3 residues: CASSQVEGLYTQYF. The CDR3 DNA sequence: TGTGCCAGCAGTCAAGTTGAGGGTTTATATACGCAGTATTTT.

V is TRBV6-5 and J is TRBJ2-1; D might be TRBD2 (5 bases). The CDR3 runs 16 residues. Germline V gene data show CDR1 as MNHEY and CDR2 as SVGAGI. V gave up 2 bases and J gave up 5 bases, with 16 bases separating them. CDR3 nucleotides: TGTGCCAGCAGTTACCGGAGGTCTAGTCTTGACAATGAGCAGTTCTTC. Translating it yields CASSYRRSSLDNEQFF.

The gene calls are TRBV27 and TRBJ2-7, with 8 positions matching TRBD1. There are 12 residues in the CDR3. With 6 bases clipped from V and 7 bases from J, the junction kept 5 bases outside the gene matches. Germline loops: CDR1 MNHEY, CDR2 SMNVEV (reference sequence). The CDR3 loop is CASSDRGWEQYF. CDR3 DNA sequence: TGTGCCAGCAGCGACAGGGGCTGGGAGCAGTACTTC.

The chain has TRBV19 and TRBJ1-5; the match to TRBD1 covers 8 bases. The V and J ends lost 5 bases and 0 bases, in that order; junction bases with no gene match: 9. The CDR3 has 17 residues. The germline gives CDR1 LNHDA, CDR2 SQIVND (reference sequence). CDR3 protein: CASSSRPTGVSNQPQHF. The CDR3 bases are TGTGCCAGTAGTTCCCGCCCGACAGGGGTTAGCAATCAGCCCCAGCATTTT. Looking up the rest from reference TRBV19 and TRBJ1-5 gives the full variable domain: DGGITQSPKYLFRKEGQNVTLSCEQNLNHDAMYWYRQDPGQGLRLIYYSQIVNDFQKGDIAEGYSVSREKKESFPLTVTSAQKNPTAFYLCASSSRPTGVSNQPQHFGDGTRLSIL.

By sample share, this clone is medium-sized. This sequence joins TRBV9 and TRBJ2-1; 11 bases match TRBD2. In germline, CDR1 is SGDLS, CDR2 YYNGEE. CDR3 length: 16 residues. Unmatched junction bases numbered 7, after V lost 4 bases and J lost 4 bases. The CDR3 nucleotides read TGTGCCAGCAGCCCAGGGGGGACTAGCGGTTACAATGAGCAGTTCTTC. Amino acid sequence: CASSPGGTSGYNEQFF.

The gene calls are TRBV10-3 and TRBJ2-6; D is unresolved. V lost 1 base, J lost 0 bases, and 4 bases lay in between. The germline CDR1 and CDR2 sequences are ENHRY and SYGVKD. The CDR3 contains 15 residues. As DNA, the CDR3 is TGTGCCATCAGTGAGTATATCTCTGGGGCCAACGTCCTGACTTTC. Amino acids: CAISEYISGANVLTF.

The CDR3 DNA reads TGTGCCAGCGGGAAGCCCCAGCATTTT. Translating gives CASGKPQHF. This rearrangement joins TRBV9 to TRBJ1-5; D is ambiguous. V lost 7 bases, J lost 8 bases, and 4 bases lay in between. Germline-derived CDR1 and CDR2 are SGDLS and YYNGEE. The CDR3 is made up of 9 amino acids.

V and J are TRBV6-5 and TRBJ1-1, with TRBD1 matching 7 bases. After removal of 6 bases from V and 7 bases from J, the junction contained 11 bases not matched to a gene. The CDR3 consists of 14 residues. CDR1 and CDR2 from the germline V gene are MNHEY and SVGAGI. This CDR3 is CASSQRQGWSEAFF. The CDR3 region has the DNA TGTGCCAGCAGCCAAAGACAGGGATGGAGTGAAGCTTTCTTT.

The chain is built from TRBV27 and TRBJ1-5; maybe TRBD1 (6 bases). The germline gives CDR1 MNHEY, CDR2 SMNVEV (reference sequence). V lost 6 bases and J 0 bases, leaving 21 bases between the germline ends. The CDR3 contains 18 residues. CDR3 bases: TGTGCCAGCAGAAAACAGGGTACGGGCCGATATAGCAATCAGCCCCAGCATTTT. Protein: CASRKQGTGRYSNQPQHF.

The rearrangement links TRBV11-2 to TRBJ1-2; no definite D call. Trimming took 5 bases from V and 0 from J, leaving 7 bases between them. The CDR3 is 13 residues long. CDR1 SGHAT and CDR2 FQNNGV come from the germline V gene. The CDR3 protein is CASSRWANYGYTF. The CDR3 bases are TGTGCCAGCAGCAGGTGGGCTAACTATGGCTACACCTTC.

CDR3 loop: CASSSPATDTQYF. CDR3 in DNA: TGTGCCAGCAGTTCCCCGGCCACAGATACGCAGTATTTT. The chain is built from TRBV28 and TRBJ2-3; the D is unclear. CDR3 length: 13 amino acids. Trimming shortened V by 4 bases and J by 2 bases, and 7 bases separated the two germline ends. Germline lookup yields CDR1 MDHEN and CDR2 SYDVKM.

The V and J genes are TRBV5-4 and TRBJ2-1; D is uncertain. Germline V gene data show CDR1 as SGHNT and CDR2 as YYREEE (reference sequence). CDR3 size: 11 residues. Deletions cut 10 bases from V and 2 bases from J, with 7 bases between. CDR3 in DNA: TGTGCCTTCCGGACCTACAATGAGCAGTTCTTC. Translated: CAFRTYNEQFF.

The rearrangement joins TRBV29-1 to TRBJ1-1; possibly TRBD1 for D (5 bases). CDR1 SQVTM and CDR2 ANQGSEA come from the germline V gene. Trimming shortened V by 3 bases and J by 1 base, and 18 bases separated the two germline ends. The CDR3 is 16 residues long. The CDR3 DNA reads TGCAGCGTTGAGGGGTGGGAAGGACATCAGAACACTGAAGCTTTCTTT. This codes for CSVEGWEGHQNTEAFF.

The chain combines TRBV30 with TRBJ2-7; no reliable D call. The CDR3 contains 11 residues. With 1 base removed from V and 2 bases from J, the gap between germline ends came to 3 bases. Germline V gives CDR1 GTSNPN, CDR2 SVGIG (reference sequence). CDR3 residues: CAWSGAYEQYF. In nucleotides, the CDR3 is TGTGCCTGGAGTGGAGCCTACGAGCAGTACTTC.

CDR3 amino acids: CSVVVRGINTEAFF. The CDR3, as DNA: TGCAGCGTTGTCGTCAGGGGCATAAACACTGAAGCTTTCTTT. The chain has TRBV29-1 and TRBJ1-1, with D tentatively TRBD1 (6 bases). The CDR3 runs to 14 residues. V dropped 4 bases and J dropped 2 bases, with 14 bases sitting between them. Germline V lookup: CDR1 SQVTM, CDR2 ANQGSEA.

This sequence joins TRBV28 and TRBJ2-7, with 10 positions matching TRBD1. Germline V gene sequence: CDR1 MDHEN, CDR2 SYDVKM. The CDR3 is 15 amino acids. V gave up 2 bases and J gave up 2 bases; unmatched junction bases: 3. CDR3 sequence: CASSLIGTGAYEQYF. CDR3 DNA sequence: TGTGCCAGCAGTTTAATCGGGACAGGGGCCTACGAGCAGTACTTC.